Included here is one T cell receptor beta chain sequence, with context. Its target is unknown. This entry is derived from a study of cytomegalovirus exposure and HLA in healthy donors. The study, taken as a whole, reports: Earlier analysis looked at TCR beta V segments, and most were productive about 87% or about 30% of the time.

PCR employed 60 Vbeta and 13 Jbeta primers. Profiling relied on immunoSEQ multiplex PCR, and the TCRdb table lists in-frame clones only, not all of them. The sample has about 200,000 clones, 70% to 90% seen once. This sequence was found in a woman younger than 45 in good health and CMV-seronegative. The source material was PBMCs.

The CDR3 coding sequence is TGTGCCAGCGCGGGACTCCGCTCCTACGAGCAGTACTTC. It yields the protein CASAGLRSYEQYF. The genes are TRBV7-9 and TRBJ2-7; tentative D call: TRBD2 (6 bases). The germline V gene encodes CDR1 SEHNR and CDR2 FQNEAQ (reference sequence). The ends were cut back, 8 bases at V and 0 bases at J, with 11 bases in the middle. The CDR3 has 13 residues. The full variable domain, with the rest looked up from reference TRBV7-9 and TRBJ2-7, is DTGVSQNPRHKITKRGQNVTFRCDPISEHNRLYWYRQTLGQGPEFLTYFQNEAQLEKSRLLSDRFSAERPKGSFSTLEIQRTEQGDSAMYLCASAGLRSYEQYFGPGTRLTVT.